Below are 32 T cell receptor beta chains sequenced from a single sample in a study of T cell responses to AZD1222 COVID-19 vaccine. The data were produced by immunoSEQ multiplex PCR, yet TCRdb's version contains in-frame clones alone and is incomplete. The sample includes more than 80,000 clones, around nine tenths of them seen just once. The specimen was peripheral blood, collected 28 days after the second AZD1222 dose. The receptors derive from an adult who received the AZD1222 COVID-19 vaccine.

V and J are TRBV7-5 and TRBJ2-5; the table names TRBD2, a call not compared with the DNA. TRBV7-5 is flagged as a pseudogene. This CDR3 contains 17 residues. The CDR3: CVRSLRTSGGERETQYF. DNA of the CDR3: TGTGTCAGAAGCCTAAGGACTAGCGGGGGGGAGAGGGAGACCCAGTACTTC.

In regard to this clone: Other DNA variants within this sample encode the same CDR3. The V and J genes are TRBV7-2 and TRBJ2-7; no reliable D call. The CDR3 spans 14 residues. Germline lookup yields CDR1 SGHTA and CDR2 FQGNSA. Trimming stripped 5 bases from V and 4 bases from J, with 15 bases between. Here the CDR3 DNA reads TGTGCCAGCAGCAGATCGGGCCTGGCTTACGAGCAGTACTTC. It yields the protein CASSRSGLAYEQYF. Full variable domain (missing parts from reference TRBV7-2 and TRBJ2-7): GAGVSQSPSNKVTEKGKDVELRCDPISGHTALYWYRQSLGQGLEFLIYFQGNSAPDKSGLPSDRFSAERTGGSVSTLTIQRTQQEDSAVYLCASSRSGLAYEQYFGPGTRLTVT.

This clone was found once. The chain joins TRBV19 to TRBJ2-7; possible D gene TRBD2, 6 bases. Germline V CDR1 and CDR2: LNHDA, SQIVND (reference sequence). CDR3 length: 14 residues. V shed 5 bases and J shed 3 bases, with 14 bases lying between them. As DNA, the CDR3 is TGTGCCAGTAGTCTCCTGGGAGGATACTACGAGCAGTACTTC. Translated, it gives CASSLLGGYYEQYF.

The gene calls are TRBV7-8 and TRBJ1-4; a weak D match, TRBD1 (5 bases). The CDR3 is 17 amino acids. V gave up 1 base and J gave up 5 bases, with 17 bases separating them. Looked up from germline, CDR1 is SGHVS and CDR2 is FQNEAQ. The DNA for the CDR3 is TGTGCCAGCAGCTTAGTCCCTCCAGCGGGACGAAATGAAAAACTGTTTTTT. Protein: CASSLVPPAGRNEKLFF.

The chain has TRBV30 and TRBJ1-4; D not resolved. Germline CDR1 GTSNPN, CDR2 SVGIG (reference sequence). This CDR3 has 14 residues. Trimming cost V 4 bases and J 5 bases, with 14 bases left between them. The CDR3 sequence is CAWNRPARNEKLFF. As DNA, the CDR3 is TGTGCCTGGAATCGGCCCGCCCGAAATGAAAAACTGTTTTTT.

The chain has TRBV19 and TRBJ1-2; 10 bases match TRBD1. The CDR3 length is 13 residues. Trimming removed 4 bases from V and 6 bases from J; junction bases left unmatched: 2. Germline V gives CDR1 LNHDA, CDR2 SQIVND (reference sequence). The CDR3, as DNA: TGTGCCAGTAGTAGACAGGGGGCCCATGGCTACACCTTC. Amino acids: CASSRQGAHGYTF.

The chain joins TRBV2 to TRBJ2-7; TRBD1 or TRBD2 may be the D gene (5 bases each). CDR3 size: 15 residues. V shed 4 bases and J shed 4 bases, with 17 bases lying between them. The germline gives CDR1 SNHLY, CDR2 FYNNEI. In DNA form, the CDR3 reads TGTGCCAGCAGTGCCCGGGACCGAAGCTTTTACGAGCAGTACTTC. It translates to CASSARDRSFYEQYF.

This clone was seen only a few times. The CDR3 sequence: CASSEGLDLEQYF. The CDR3 nucleotides are TGTGCCAGCAGTGAAGGACTAGATCTCGAGCAGTACTTC. V and J are TRBV2 and TRBJ2-7; D perhaps matches TRBD2 (6 bases). The germline CDR1 and CDR2 sequences are SNHLY and FYNNEI. The CDR3 contains 13 residues. Trimming shortened V by 1 base and J by 6 bases, and 10 bases separated the two germline ends.

The chain joins TRBV27 to TRBJ1-1, with a tentative D call TRBD1 (5 bases). CDR1 and CDR2 from the germline V gene are MNHEY and SMNVEV (reference sequence). Trimming stripped 1 base from V and 5 bases from J, with 17 bases between. The CDR3 is 16 amino acids. The CDR3 bases are TGTGCCAGCAGTTTATTGGTAGGGCAGGGAAAAACTGAAGCTTTCTTT. Protein product: CASSLLVGQGKTEAFF.

In DNA form, the CDR3 reads TGTGCCAGCAGTGAAGGATTGGGGTACGACTCTGGAAACACCATATATTTT. Its translation is CASSEGLGYDSGNTIYF. The chain has TRBV2 and TRBJ1-3; D is unclear. Germline V gene lookup returns CDR1 SNHLY and CDR2 FYNNEI. This CDR3 contains 17 residues. V was shortened by 1 base and J by 0 bases, with 13 bases between the two germline ends.

This clone was counted once. V and J are TRBV11-2 and TRBJ1-5, with D maybe TRBD1 (6 bases). The CDR3 is 13 amino acids. With 3 bases removed from V and 8 bases from J, the gap between germline ends came to 11 bases. Per the germline V gene, CDR1 is SGHAT and CDR2 is FQNNGV. The CDR3 DNA follows: TGTGCCAGCAGCTTGCAGGGGCTGGAGCCCCAGCATTTT. This translates into CASSLQGLEPQHF.

The genes are TRBV28 and TRBJ2-1; possibly TRBD1 for D (5 bases). V dropped 6 bases and J dropped 0 bases, with 12 bases sitting between them. Germline V lookup: CDR1 MDHEN, CDR2 SYDVKM. This CDR3 is built from 15 residues. The CDR3, as DNA: TGTGCCAGCAGCTTTCGACAGAGCTCCTACAATGAGCAGTTCTTC. This translates into CASSFRQSSYNEQFF.

This clone was seen just once. The J gene is TRBJ1-6, the V gene TRBV15, with a possible D match to TRBD1 (6 bases). The length of the CDR3 is 18 residues. Germline-derived CDR1 and CDR2 are LNHNV and YYDKDF (reference sequence). V was shortened by 0 bases and J by 5 bases, with 17 bases between the two germline ends. The CDR3: CATSRENQGPEHNSPLHF. The CDR3 DNA reads as TGTGCCACCAGCAGAGAAAACCAGGGGCCCGAGCATAATTCACCCCTCCACTTT.

The V and J genes are TRBV28 and TRBJ1-2; 11 bases fit TRBD1. Germline loops: CDR1 MDHEN, CDR2 SYDVKM. V gave up 1 base and J gave up 4 bases; unmatched junction bases: 5. The CDR3 sequence is 16 residues long. In nucleotides, the CDR3 is TGTGCCAGCAGTTTATTGGACAGGGGGCAAGGCTATGGCTACACCTTC. It translates to CASSLLDRGQGYGYTF.

This clone was seen once. V usage is TRBV19 and J usage is TRBJ1-5; 7 positions agree with TRBD1. Germline V lookup: CDR1 LNHDA, CDR2 SQIVND (reference sequence). Germline trimming cut 6 bases from V and 2 bases from J; bases unmatched to any gene: 4. The CDR3 sequence is 14 residues long. Here the CDR3 DNA reads TGTGCCAGTAGACCCGGGACAGGCAATCAGCCCCAGCATTTT. Protein product: CASRPGTGNQPQHF.

The chain is built from TRBV6-5 and TRBJ1-3; D remains unclear. This CDR3 has 13 amino acids. The germline V and J ends were trimmed by 8 bases and 2 bases, with 10 bases remaining between them. Germline loops: CDR1 MNHEY, CDR2 SVGAGI. In DNA, the CDR3 is TGTGCCAGCGGGGATTCCGCTGGAAACACCATATATTTT. Residues: CASGDSAGNTIYF.

The chain has TRBV6-5 and TRBJ2-1; the match to TRBD2 covers 8 bases. This CDR3 spans 15 amino acids. Germline values: CDR1 MNHEY, CDR2 SVGAGI. The V gene end was trimmed by 4 bases and the J gene end by 1 base; junction bases not matched to a gene: 3. CDR3 residues: CASSSGRGSYNEQFF. The CDR3 coding sequence is TGTGCCAGCAGTTCCGGGAGGGGATCCTACAATGAGCAGTTCTTC.

The chain employs TRBV2 and TRBJ2-5, with 10 nucleotides matching TRBD2. The trim removed 5 bases at V and 5 bases at J, leaving 8 bases unmatched. CDR1 SNHLY and CDR2 FYNNEI come from the germline V gene. The CDR3 runs 15 residues. CDR3 DNA: TGTGCCAGCAGTATGCAGCGGGGGGGCCAGGAGACCCAGTACTTC. Protein sequence: CASSMQRGGQETQYF. Supplemented by reference TRBV2 and TRBJ2-5, the full variable domain reads EPEVTQTPSHQVTQMGQEVILRCVPISNHLYFYWYRQILGQKVEFLVSFYNNEISEKSEIFDDQFSVERPDGSNFTLKIRSTKLEDSAMYFCASSMQRGGQETQYFGPGTRLLVL.

The chain couples TRBV5-1 to TRBJ1-1; 8 positions match TRBD1. CDR1 SGHRS and CDR2 YFSETQ come from the germline V gene. The junction had 7 bases not matched to a gene; V was cut back by 0 bases and J by 3 bases. The CDR3 loop spans 16 amino acids. CDR3 in DNA: TGCGCCAGCAGCTTGGCAGGGGGCGAGTGGGACACTGAAGCTTTCTTT. As protein: CASSLAGGEWDTEAFF.

V gene TRBV9 combines with J gene TRBJ1-1, with D tentatively TRBD1 (5 bases). Germline CDR1 reads SGDLS; CDR2 reads YYNGEE. Trimming took 0 bases from V and 0 from J, leaving 9 bases between them. The CDR3 totals 15 residues. The CDR3 coding sequence is TGTGCCAGCAGCGTAGGGGGGACCGTGAACACTGAAGCTTTCTTT. It is translated as CASSVGGTVNTEAFF.

This clone has only one observation. The V and J genes are TRBV21-1 and TRBJ1-1; TRBD1, as called in the table, went unchecked against the DNA. TRBV21-1 is noted as a pseudogene. The CDR3 has 15 amino acids. The CDR3 here is CASSRVSDRNTEAFF. In DNA, the CDR3 is TGTGCCAGCAGCCGGGTTTCGGACAGAAACACTGAAGCTTTCTTT.

CDR3 in amino acids: CASSVADAQETQYF. The CDR3 DNA reads TGTGCCAGCAGCGTTGCGGACGCCCAAGAGACCCAGTACTTC. The V gene is TRBV9, the J gene TRBJ2-5; D gene unclear. The V and J ends lost 2 bases and 1 base respectively, with 9 bases between them. This CDR3 is built from 14 residues. CDR1 and CDR2 (germline): SGDLS, YYNGEE.

This chain uses TRBV7-9 with TRBJ2-7; D possibly corresponds to TRBD1 (5 bases). CDR1 is SEHNR, CDR2 FQNEAQ, per germline (reference sequence). This CDR3 is built from 15 residues. V was cut by 4 bases and J by 7 bases, with 20 bases left in between. In DNA, the CDR3 is TGTGCCAGCAGCTGGACGGTAGGGGTCAGACAAGAGCAGTACTTC. Encoded protein: CASSWTVGVRQEQYF. Variable domain in full (rest from reference TRBV7-9 and TRBJ2-7): DTGVSQNPRHKITKRGQNVTFRCDPISEHNRLYWYRQTLGQGPEFLTYFQNEAQLEKSRLLSDRFSAERPKGSFSTLEIQRTEQGDSAMYLCASSWTVGVRQEQYFGPGTRLTVT.

V usage is TRBV27 and J usage is TRBJ1-4, with D maybe TRBD1 (5 bases). V was trimmed by 3 bases and J by 6 bases, leaving 8 bases between them. Germline values: CDR1 MNHEY, CDR2 SMNVEV (reference sequence). The CDR3 consists of 13 residues. The CDR3 DNA is TGTGCCAGCAGTTTTCAGGGTTATGAAAAACTGTTTTTT. Translated: CASSFQGYEKLFF.

The gene calls are TRBV7-9 and TRBJ2-7; D is unclear. V was trimmed by 0 bases and J by 0 bases, leaving 12 bases between them. Per germline, CDR1 SEHNR and CDR2 FQNEAQ (reference sequence). The CDR3 length is 16 residues. CDR3 bases: TGTGCCAGCAGCTTAGCAGAACACACCTTCTCCTACGAGCAGTACTTC. Its protein is CASSLAEHTFSYEQYF.

The chain joins TRBV25-1 to TRBJ2-2, with a possible D match to TRBD2 (7 bases). The germline gives CDR1 MGHDK, CDR2 SYGVNS. This CDR3 is built from 18 residues. V was cut by 1 base and J by 7 bases, with 22 bases left in between. The CDR3 protein is CASSESGGGPGLGGELFF. The CDR3, as DNA: TGTGCCAGCAGTGAATCGGGCGGGGGCCCAGGTTTAGGCGGGGAGCTGTTTTTT. Full variable domain (outside the CDR3, taken from reference TRBV25-1 and TRBJ2-2): EADIYQTPRYLVIGTGKKITLECSQTMGHDKMYWYQQDPGMELHLIHYSYGVNSTEKGDLSSESTVSRIRTEHFPLTLESARPSHTSQYLCASSESGGGPGLGGELFFGEGSRLTVL.

V gene TRBV6-2 or TRBV6-3 combines with J gene TRBJ1-2, with D possibly being TRBD1 (5 bases). This CDR3 has 14 residues. Per the germline V gene, CDR1 is MNHEY and CDR2 is SVGEGT. Trimming shortened V by 2 bases and J by 4 bases, and 11 bases separated the two germline ends. Written as DNA, the CDR3 is TGTGCCAGCAGTTACGGGCAGGGTGGCTATGGCTACACCTTC. Protein sequence: CASSYGQGGYGYTF.

The genes are TRBV7-9 and TRBJ2-7; 8 bases fit TRBD1. This CDR3 has 12 residues. After removal of 5 bases from V and 5 bases from J, the junction contained 2 bases not matched to a gene. CDR1 is SEHNR, CDR2 FQNEAQ, per germline (reference sequence). The CDR3 spells CASSETGDEQYF. CDR3 coding DNA: TGTGCCAGCAGCGAGACAGGGGACGAGCAGTACTTC. Using reference TRBV7-9 and TRBJ2-7 for the parts outside the CDR3, the full variable domain is DTGVSQNPRHKITKRGQNVTFRCDPISEHNRLYWYRQTLGQGPEFLTYFQNEAQLEKSRLLSDRFSAERPKGSFSTLEIQRTEQGDSAMYLCASSETGDEQYFGPGTRLTVT.

The V call is TRBV19, the J call TRBJ1-5, with D uncertain. Trimming cost V 4 bases and J 0 bases, with 10 bases left between them. The CDR3 is 15 residues long. Germline V gene sequence: CDR1 LNHDA, CDR2 SQIVND (reference sequence). CDR3 coding DNA: TGTGCCAGTAGTAGCCTACATAATAGCAATCAGCCCCAGCATTTT. Its protein product is CASSSLHNSNQPQHF.

The rearrangement joins TRBV5-6 to TRBJ1-1; the match to TRBD1 covers 7 bases. The trim removed 4 bases at V and 6 bases at J, leaving 6 bases unmatched. The germline V gene has CDR1 SGHDT and CDR2 YYEEEE. The CDR3 totals 13 residues. DNA of the CDR3: TGTGCCAGCAGCCGGGGACAGATCGCTGAAGCTTTCTTT. Residues: CASSRGQIAEAFF.

The V call is TRBV27, the J call TRBJ2-1; maybe TRBD1 (5 bases). V dropped 3 bases and J dropped 1 base, with 7 bases sitting between them. Germline V gives CDR1 MNHEY, CDR2 SMNVEV (reference sequence). The CDR3 is made up of 14 amino acids. The CDR3 bases are TGTGCCAGCAGTTTCCAGGGTTCCTACAATGAGCAGTTCTTC. This codes for CASSFQGSYNEQFF.

The chain links TRBV3-1 (or the pseudogene TRBV3-2) to TRBJ1-5, with D unresolved. CDR1 is LGHDT, CDR2 YNNKEL, per germline (reference sequence). Trimming removed 0 bases at V and 9 bases at J, with 12 bases between. This CDR3 comprises 14 residues. Here the CDR3 DNA reads TGTGCCAGCAGCCAAGATCTGGCCCTCGGGCCCCAGCATTTT. This sequence encodes CASSQDLALGPQHF.